Below, 2 T cell receptor beta chains from the same sample are listed, as sequenced in a study of blood T cell repertoires in COVID-19. The table came from immunoSEQ multiplex PCR; TCRdb's copy has only in-frame clones and leaves some out. The data hold about 110,000 clones, with more than 70% observed a single time. Sample: peripheral blood. The receptors were gathered from a human donor in a cohort sampled during active COVID-19.

V usage is TRBV5-1 and J usage is TRBJ2-3; 15 positions agree with TRBD2. Germline V CDR1 and CDR2: SGHRS, YFSETQ. The CDR3 totals 19 residues. The junction had 9 bases not matched to a gene; V was cut back by 4 bases and J by 0 bases. This CDR3 is CASSPHGTSGRSSTDTQYF. The CDR3 DNA reads as TGCGCCAGCAGCCCGCACGGGACTAGCGGGAGGTCTAGCACAGATACGCAGTATTTT.

The V gene is TRBV5-4, the J gene TRBJ2-3; 8 positions match TRBD2. Germline V gives CDR1 SGHNT, CDR2 YYREEE (reference sequence). The junction had 11 bases not matched to a gene; V was cut back by 10 bases and J by 4 bases. This CDR3 has 14 amino acids. The CDR3 nucleotides read TGTGCCGCCCAAGGAGCGGGAGTCCCAGATACGCAGTATTTT. Its translation: CAAQGAGVPDTQYF.